This T cell receptor beta chain stems from a study of PD-1 blockade in classical Hodgkin lymphoma. The overall study: Each patient was given nivolumab 3 mg/kg through a vein every 2 weeks.

This table comes from immunoSEQ multiplex PCR, and its TCRdb copy is limited to in-frame clones, with some not included. The data hold 10,000 to 15,000 clones, with roughly nine tenths observed a single time. The CDR3 sequence is 14 residues long. Trimming pared 2 bases from V and 1 base from J, leaving 7 bases between. Germline assignment: CDR1 SGHTA and CDR2 FQGNSA. After autologous stem cell transplantation all patients relapsed, and prior brentuximab vedotin exposure differed between cohorts. Isolation of CD4+ T cells from thawed PBMCs was performed by magnetic negative selection. The input for sequencing was CD4+ T cells from blood, taken at baseline. The source of this sequence is a human donor with classical Hodgkin lymphoma. The rearrangement uses TRBV7-2 and TRBJ2-3; D remains ambiguous. CDR3 protein: CASSLRAGTDTQYF. The CDR3, as DNA: TGTGCCAGCAGCTTAAGGGCAGGCACAGATACGCAGTATTTT.